This is a list of T cell receptor beta chains from one sample in a study of T cells in Graves' hyperthyroidism and ophthalmopathy. TCRdb independently ran MiXCR on the multiplex PCR reads; one entry per CDR3 protein. The profile shows tens of thousands of distinct CDR3 sequences, 53% of them singletons. Input material: blood. These TCRs come from a woman between 55 and 75 years old with Graves' ophthalmopathy. The CDR3 runs from the conserved cysteine through the conserved F or W. The D gene is left open where the match is weak. Only some rows state a clone size, as once, few, many or a class for expanded clones.

CDR3: CSARGGQGSYGYTF; DNA: TGCAGTGCTAGGGGAGGACAGGGATCGTATGGCTACACCTTC; D: TRBD1; J: TRBJ1-2; V: TRBV20-1; size: -
CDR3: CASRNARGLNTGELFF; DNA: TGTGCCAGCAGAAACGCCAGGGGGCTAAACACCGGGGAGCTGTTTTTT; D: TRBD1; J: TRBJ2-2; V: TRBV6-2/TRBV6-3; size: many
CDR3: CSARGAHKEKLFF; DNA: TGCAGTGCTAGAGGCGCACATAAAGAAAAACTGTTTTTT; D: -; J: TRBJ1-4; V: TRBV20-1; size: -
CDR3: CASSSGTKETQYF; DNA: TGTGCCAGCAGTTCCGGGACAAAAGAGACCCAGTACTTC; D: -; J: TRBJ2-5; V: TRBV27; size: many
CDR3: CSARLNSYNQPQHF; DNA: TGCAGTGCTAGATTGAACAGTTACAATCAGCCCCAGCATTTT; D: -; J: TRBJ1-5; V: TRBV20-1; size: -
CDR3: CASSISRQGHYEQYF; DNA: TGTGCCAGTAGTATCTCCCGACAGGGCCACTACGAGCAGTACTTC; D: TRBD1; J: TRBJ2-7; V: TRBV19; size: many
CDR3: CASSESTEQNTEAFF; DNA: TGCGCCAGCAGTGAGTCCACAGAGCAGAACACTGAAGCTTTCTTT; D: -; J: TRBJ1-1; V: TRBV10-1; size: many
CDR3: CASSSAGTEQFF; DNA: TGTGCCAGTAGTTCAGCCGGGACCGAGCAGTTCTTC; D: -; J: TRBJ2-1; V: TRBV19; size: -
CDR3: CSVNRDRDGTEAFF; DNA: TGCAGCGTTAACCGGGACAGGGATGGCACTGAAGCTTTCTTT; D: TRBD1; J: TRBJ1-1; V: TRBV29-1; size: -
CDR3: CASSLVGQGKVAGYTF; DNA: TGTGCCAGCAGCCTAGTTGGACAGGGAAAGGTGGCTGGCTACACCTTC; D: TRBD1; J: TRBJ1-2; V: TRBV11-2; size: -
CDR3: CASSQVLAGGSSETQYF; DNA: TGCGCCAGCAGCCAAGTGCTAGCGGGGGGGTCCTCGGAGACCCAGTACTTC; D: TRBD2; J: TRBJ2-5; V: TRBV4-3; size: -
CDR3: CASSLGQGSGLFF; DNA: TGTGCCAGCAGCTTAGGACAGGGTAGTGGGCTGTTCTTC; D: TRBD1; J: TRBJ2-1; V: TRBV5-6; size: many
CDR3: CASSLLQGAF; DNA: TGTGCCAGCAGCTTACTACAGGGGGCCTTT; D: TRBD1; J: TRBJ1-1; V: TRBV7-2; size: -
CDR3: CASSFPQGVAGELFF; DNA: TGTGCCAGCAGTTTCCCACAGGGGGTAGCCGGGGAGCTGTTTTTT; D: TRBD1; J: TRBJ2-2; V: TRBV28; size: many
CDR3: CASSPTRGEQFF; DNA: TGTGCCAGCAGCCCGACCCGGGGTGAGCAGTTCTTC; D: -; J: TRBJ2-1; V: TRBV5-8; size: many
CDR3: CATSRVRSGGANEQFF; DNA: TGTGCCACCAGCAGAGTGCGGAGCGGGGGGGCCAATGAGCAGTTCTTC; D: TRBD2; J: TRBJ2-1; V: TRBV15; size: -
CDR3: CASSVVPDRGDTEAFF; DNA: TGTGCCAGCAGCGTAGTCCCGGACAGGGGTGACACTGAAGCTTTCTTT; D: TRBD1; J: TRBJ1-1; V: TRBV9; size: many
CDR3: CASSLGPHYGYTF; DNA: TGTGCCAGCAGTCTAGGGCCCCACTATGGCTACACCTTC; D: -; J: TRBJ1-2; V: TRBV12-3/TRBV12-4; size: -
CDR3: CASRTGYTGELFF; DNA: TGTGCCAGCCGGACAGGATACACCGGGGAGCTGTTTTTT; D: TRBD1; J: TRBJ2-2; V: TRBV19; size: many
CDR3: CSARRSSGRADEQYF; DNA: TGCAGTGCCCGACGGAGTAGCGGGAGGGCCGACGAGCAGTACTTC; D: TRBD2; J: TRBJ2-7; V: TRBV20-1; size: -
CDR3: CASSPRSSEAFF; DNA: TGTGCCAGCAGTCCTAGGTCTTCTGAAGCTTTCTTT; D: -; J: TRBJ1-1; V: TRBV25-1; size: -
CDR3: CASSSTSGGAGQPQHF; DNA: TGTGCCAGCAGCTCGACTAGCGGGGGCGCGGGGCAGCCCCAGCATTTT; D: -; J: TRBJ1-5; V: TRBV7-9; size: -
CDR3: CASSGRSDTEAFF; DNA: TGTGCCAGTAGTGGCAGGTCGGACACTGAAGCTTTCTTT; D: -; J: TRBJ1-1; V: TRBV19; size: few
CDR3: CASSRSGGEQYF; DNA: TGTGCCAGCAGTCGGAGCGGGGGGGAGCAGTACTTC; D: TRBD2; J: TRBJ2-7; V: TRBV11-2; size: -
CDR3: CASRDPNQPQHF; DNA: TGTGCCAGCAGGGACCCCAATCAGCCCCAGCATTTT; D: -; J: TRBJ1-5; V: TRBV6-2/TRBV6-3; size: many
CDR3: CASSTFTDTQYF; DNA: TGTGCCAGCAGTACCTTCACAGATACGCAGTATTTT; D: -; J: TRBJ2-3; V: TRBV12-3/TRBV12-4; size: many
CDR3: CATSREVASGYEQYF; DNA: TGTGCCACCAGCAGAGAGGTGGCTAGCGGGTACGAGCAGTACTTC; D: TRBD2; J: TRBJ2-7; V: TRBV15; size: -
CDR3: CASSPFQGMDGYTF; DNA: TGTGCCAGCTCACCATTCCAGGGGATGGATGGCTACACCTTC; D: -; J: TRBJ1-2; V: TRBV18; size: -
CDR3: CSPGLAGYEQYF; DNA: TGCAGCCCGGGACTAGCGGGCTACGAGCAGTACTTC; D: TRBD2; J: TRBJ2-7; V: TRBV20-1; size: -
CDR3: CASSLGLASYEQYF; DNA: TGTGCCAGCAGCTTAGGGCTAGCGTCTTACGAGCAGTACTTC; D: -; J: TRBJ2-7; V: TRBV7-2; size: few
CDR3: CASSEDSCGYTF; DNA: TGTGCCAGCAGTGAGGACTCATGTGGCTACACCTTC; D: -; J: TRBJ1-2; V: TRBV6-5; size: -
CDR3: CSATGRGRNEQYF; DNA: TGCAGTGCTACCGGCAGGGGGCGGAACGAGCAGTACTTC; D: TRBD1; J: TRBJ2-7; V: TRBV20-1; size: -
CDR3: CASSQGLAEETQYF; DNA: TGTGCCAGCAGCCAGGGACTAGCCGAGGAGACCCAGTACTTC; D: TRBD2; J: TRBJ2-5; V: TRBV5-5; size: many
CDR3: CASSDPTTGSFYEQYF; DNA: TGTGCCAGCAGTGACCCAACGACAGGGTCTTTCTACGAGCAGTACTTC; D: TRBD1; J: TRBJ2-7; V: TRBV6-4; size: -
CDR3: CAMSSGSWWSNTGELFF; DNA: TGTGCCATGTCTAGCGGGAGTTGGTGGTCGAACACCGGGGAGCTGTTTTTT; D: TRBD2; J: TRBJ2-2; V: TRBV19; size: -
CDR3: CASSASGRGRFMNTEAFF; DNA: TGTGCCAGCAGCGCGTCCGGGAGGGGGAGATTCATGAACACTGAAGCTTTCTTT; D: -; J: TRBJ1-1; V: TRBV9; size: -
CDR3: CASSPRTGGSYEQYF; DNA: TGTGCCAGCAGTCCTCGGACAGGGGGCTCCTACGAGCAGTACTTC; D: TRBD1; J: TRBJ2-7; V: TRBV6-2/TRBV6-3; size: -
CDR3: CASKVDRGTEAFF; DNA: TGTGCCAGCAAAGTGGACAGGGGCACTGAAGCTTTCTTT; D: TRBD1; J: TRBJ1-1; V: TRBV7-9; size: once
CDR3: CASSTRQGDEKLFF; DNA: TGTGCCAGCAGTACCCGACAGGGTGACGAAAAACTGTTTTTT; D: TRBD1; J: TRBJ1-4; V: TRBV7-2; size: -
CDR3: CASSLEGRVGEGETQYF; DNA: TGTGCCAGCAGTTTAGAAGGCCGGGTCGGGGAGGGAGAGACCCAGTACTTC; D: TRBD2; J: TRBJ2-5; V: TRBV7-2; size: -
CDR3: CASSPGRGGGYTF; DNA: TGCGCCAGCAGCCCAGGAAGAGGGGGTGGCTACACCTTC; D: -; J: TRBJ1-2; V: TRBV10-1; size: -
CDR3: CASTRTGETQYF; DNA: TGTGCCAGCACCCGAACAGGGGAGACCCAGTACTTC; D: -; J: TRBJ2-5; V: TRBV2; size: many
CDR3: CSATTRQGAVGYTF; DNA: TGCAGTGCCACTACCAGGCAGGGGGCAGTTGGCTACACCTTC; D: TRBD1; J: TRBJ1-2; V: TRBV20-1; size: -
CDR3: CASTIDRGRRETQYF; DNA: TGTGCCAGCACCATCGACAGGGGGCGAAGAGAGACCCAGTACTTC; D: TRBD1; J: TRBJ2-5; V: TRBV12-3/TRBV12-4; size: many
CDR3: CASRPRSEDIQYF; DNA: TGTGCCAGCAGGCCCCGTTCAGAAGACATTCAGTACTTC; D: -; J: TRBJ2-4; V: TRBV6-5; size: -
CDR3: CSAHIQRAGVTNEQFF; DNA: TGCAGTGCTCACATCCAGCGGGCGGGCGTTACCAATGAGCAGTTCTTC; D: -; J: TRBJ2-1; V: TRBV20-1; size: -
CDR3: CASSRTSGGATDTQYF; DNA: TGTGCCAGCTCGAGGACTAGCGGGGGAGCCACAGATACGCAGTATTTT; D: TRBD2; J: TRBJ2-3; V: TRBV18; size: -
CDR3: CASSIVLAGGTDTQYF; DNA: TGTGCCAGTAGTATAGTACTAGCGGGGGGAACAGATACGCAGTATTTT; D: TRBD2; J: TRBJ2-3; V: TRBV19; size: -
CDR3: CASSLGQTHYGYTF; DNA: TGCGCCAGCAGCTTGGGACAGACTCACTATGGCTACACCTTC; D: -; J: TRBJ1-2; V: TRBV5-1; size: many
CDR3: CASSLSRQTQHF; DNA: TGTGCCAGCAGTTTATCGAGGCAGACCCAGCATTTT; D: -; J: TRBJ1-5; V: TRBV12-3/TRBV12-4; size: -
CDR3: CSARVNAGIRNQPQHF; DNA: TGCAGTGCTAGAGTAAACGCAGGGATACGCAATCAGCCCCAGCATTTT; D: -; J: TRBJ1-5; V: TRBV20-1; size: many